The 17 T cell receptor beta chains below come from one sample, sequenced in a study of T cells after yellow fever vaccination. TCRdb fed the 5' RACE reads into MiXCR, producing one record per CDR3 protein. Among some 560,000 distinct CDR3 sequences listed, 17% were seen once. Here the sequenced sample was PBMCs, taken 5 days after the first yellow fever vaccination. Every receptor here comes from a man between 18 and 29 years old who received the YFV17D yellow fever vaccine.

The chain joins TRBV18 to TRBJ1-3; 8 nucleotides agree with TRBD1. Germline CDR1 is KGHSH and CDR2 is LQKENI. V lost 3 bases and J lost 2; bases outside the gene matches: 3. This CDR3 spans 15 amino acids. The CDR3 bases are TGTGCCAGCTCACCCGGACAGGGCCCTGGAAACACCATATATTTT. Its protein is CASSPGQGPGNTIYF. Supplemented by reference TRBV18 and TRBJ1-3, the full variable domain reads NAGVMQNPRHLVRRRGQEARLRCSPMKGHSHVYWYRQLPEEGLKFMVYLQKENIIDESGMPKERFSAEFPKEGPSILRIQQVVRGDSAAYFCASSPGQGPGNTIYFGEGSWLTVV.

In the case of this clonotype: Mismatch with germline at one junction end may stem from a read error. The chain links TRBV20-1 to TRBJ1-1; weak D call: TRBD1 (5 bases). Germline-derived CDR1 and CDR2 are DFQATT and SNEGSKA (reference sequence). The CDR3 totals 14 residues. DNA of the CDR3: TGCAGTGCTAGACAATTACGCCAGGGCGGGAACCGAGGCTTT. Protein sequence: CSARQLRQGGNRGF.

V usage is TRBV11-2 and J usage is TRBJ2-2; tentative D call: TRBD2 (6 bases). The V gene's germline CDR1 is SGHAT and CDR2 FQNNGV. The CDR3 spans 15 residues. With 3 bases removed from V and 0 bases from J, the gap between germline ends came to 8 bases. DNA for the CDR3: TGTGCCAGCAGCTTGATAGCGGCGAACACCGGGGAGCTGTTTTTT. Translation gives CASSLIAANTGELFF. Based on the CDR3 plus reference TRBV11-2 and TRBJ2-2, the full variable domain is EAGVAQSPRYKIIEKRQSVAFWCNPISGHATLYWYQQILGQGPKLLIQFQNNGVVDDSQLPKDRFSAERLKGVDSTLKIQPAKLEDSAVYLCASSLIAANTGELFFGEGSRLTVL.

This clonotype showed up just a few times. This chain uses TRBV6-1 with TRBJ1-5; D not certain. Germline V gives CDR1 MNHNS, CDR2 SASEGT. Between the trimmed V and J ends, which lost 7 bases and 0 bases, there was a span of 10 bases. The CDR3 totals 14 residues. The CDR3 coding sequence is TGTGCCAGCATCGCCGGGCTTAGCAATCAGCCCCAGCATTTT. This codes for CASIAGLSNQPQHF.

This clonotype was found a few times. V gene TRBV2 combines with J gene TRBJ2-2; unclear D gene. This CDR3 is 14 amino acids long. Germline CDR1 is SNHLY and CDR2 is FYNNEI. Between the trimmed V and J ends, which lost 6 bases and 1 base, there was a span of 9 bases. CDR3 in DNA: TGTGCCAGCAGCAAGGACGGGAACACCGGGGAGCTGTTTTTT. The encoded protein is CASSKDGNTGELFF.

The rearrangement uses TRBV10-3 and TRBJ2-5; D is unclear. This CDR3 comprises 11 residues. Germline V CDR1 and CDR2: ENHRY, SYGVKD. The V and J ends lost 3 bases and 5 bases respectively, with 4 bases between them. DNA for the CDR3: TGTGCCATCAGTGACTTTGAGACCCAGTACTTC. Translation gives CAISDFETQYF.

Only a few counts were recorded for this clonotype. The CDR3 region is CASRSGEKLFF. Here the CDR3 DNA reads TGTGCCAGCAGATCGGGGGAAAAACTGTTTTTT. The chain carries TRBV6-1 and TRBJ1-4; D ambiguous. CDR3 length: 11 amino acids. Germline CDR1 reads MNHNS; CDR2 reads SASEGT. V was clipped by 6 bases and J by 8 bases, with 7 bases between them.

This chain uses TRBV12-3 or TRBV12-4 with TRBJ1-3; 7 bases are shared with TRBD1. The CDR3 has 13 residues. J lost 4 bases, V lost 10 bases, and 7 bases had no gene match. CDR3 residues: CAMGRGLGNTIYF. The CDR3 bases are TGTGCCATGGGGAGGGGGCTAGGAAACACCATATATTTT.

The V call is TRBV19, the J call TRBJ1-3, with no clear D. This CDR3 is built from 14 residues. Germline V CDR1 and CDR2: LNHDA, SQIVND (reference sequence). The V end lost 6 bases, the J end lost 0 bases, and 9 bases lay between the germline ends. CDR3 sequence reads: CASRMTRSGNTIYF. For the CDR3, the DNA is TGTGCCAGTAGGATGACCCGCTCTGGAAACACCATATATTTT. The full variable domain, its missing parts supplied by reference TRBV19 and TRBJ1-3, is DGGITQSPKYLFRKEGQNVTLSCEQNLNHDAMYWYRQDPGQGLRLIYYSQIVNDFQKGDIAEGYSVSREKKESFPLTVTSAQKNPTAFYLCASRMTRSGNTIYFGEGSWLTVV.

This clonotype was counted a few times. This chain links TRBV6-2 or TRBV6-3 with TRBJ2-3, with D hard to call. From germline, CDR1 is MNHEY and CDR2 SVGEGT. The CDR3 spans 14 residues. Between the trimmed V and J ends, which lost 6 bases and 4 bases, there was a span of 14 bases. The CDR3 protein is CASRYRLAADTQYF. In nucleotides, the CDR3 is TGTGCCAGCAGATACCGTTTAGCCGCAGATACGCAGTATTTT.

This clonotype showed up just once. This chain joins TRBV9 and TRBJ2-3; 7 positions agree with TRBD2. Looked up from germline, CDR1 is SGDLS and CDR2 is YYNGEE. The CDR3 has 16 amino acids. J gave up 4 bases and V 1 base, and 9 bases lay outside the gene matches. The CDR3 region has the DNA TGTGCCAGCAGCGTATCGGGGGGTGTTAGCGCAGATACGCAGTATTTT. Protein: CASSVSGGVSADTQYF.

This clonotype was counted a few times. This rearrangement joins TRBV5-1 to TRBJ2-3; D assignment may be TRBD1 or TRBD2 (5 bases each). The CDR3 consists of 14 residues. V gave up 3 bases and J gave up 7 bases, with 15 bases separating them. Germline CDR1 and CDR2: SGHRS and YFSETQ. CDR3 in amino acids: CASSSGTPGNTQYF. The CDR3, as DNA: TGCGCCAGCAGCTCCGGGACGCCGGGAAATACGCAGTATTTT.

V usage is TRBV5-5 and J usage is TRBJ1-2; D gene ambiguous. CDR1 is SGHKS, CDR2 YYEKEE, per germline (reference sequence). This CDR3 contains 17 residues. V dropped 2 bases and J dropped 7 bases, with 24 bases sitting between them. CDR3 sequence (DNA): TGTGCCAGCAGCTTCAGGAAAACCAATAATGGCTTAGGTGGCTACACCTTC. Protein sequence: CASSFRKTNNGLGGYTF.

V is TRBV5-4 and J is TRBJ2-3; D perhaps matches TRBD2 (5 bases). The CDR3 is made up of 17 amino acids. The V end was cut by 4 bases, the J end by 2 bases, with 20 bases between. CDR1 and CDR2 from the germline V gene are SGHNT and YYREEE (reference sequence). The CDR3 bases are TGTGCCAGCAGCCTAGGAGGTGGTTGGGGAGTCACAGATACGCAGTATTTT. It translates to CASSLGGGWGVTDTQYF. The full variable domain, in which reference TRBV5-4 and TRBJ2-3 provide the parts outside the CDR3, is ETGVTQSPTHLIKTRGQQVTLRCSSQSGHNTVSWYQQALGQGPQFIFQYYREEENGRGNFPPRFSGLQFPNYSSELNVNALELDDSALYLCASSLGGGWGVTDTQYFGPGTRLTVL.

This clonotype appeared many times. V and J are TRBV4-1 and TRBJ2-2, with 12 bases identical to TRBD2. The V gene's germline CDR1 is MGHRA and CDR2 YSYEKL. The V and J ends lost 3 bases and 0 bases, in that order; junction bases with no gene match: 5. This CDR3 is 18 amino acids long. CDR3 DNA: TGCGCCAGCAGCCAGCAACTAGCGGGGGGACCGAACACCGGGGAGCTGTTTTTT. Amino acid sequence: CASSQQLAGGPNTGELFF.

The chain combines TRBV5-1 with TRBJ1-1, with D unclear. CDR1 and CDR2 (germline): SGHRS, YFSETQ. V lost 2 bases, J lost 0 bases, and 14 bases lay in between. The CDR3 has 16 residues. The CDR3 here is CASSLGGPAVNTEAFF. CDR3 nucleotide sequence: TGCGCCAGCAGCTTAGGAGGTCCGGCCGTGAACACTGAAGCTTTCTTT.

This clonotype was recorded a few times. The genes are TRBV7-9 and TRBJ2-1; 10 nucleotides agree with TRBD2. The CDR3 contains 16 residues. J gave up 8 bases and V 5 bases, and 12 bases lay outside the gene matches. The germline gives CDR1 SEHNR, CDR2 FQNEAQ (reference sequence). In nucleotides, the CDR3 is TGTGCCAGCAGCCTGTTAGCGGGGGGCCTTCTGGATGAGCAGTTCTTC. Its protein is CASSLLAGGLLDEQFF.